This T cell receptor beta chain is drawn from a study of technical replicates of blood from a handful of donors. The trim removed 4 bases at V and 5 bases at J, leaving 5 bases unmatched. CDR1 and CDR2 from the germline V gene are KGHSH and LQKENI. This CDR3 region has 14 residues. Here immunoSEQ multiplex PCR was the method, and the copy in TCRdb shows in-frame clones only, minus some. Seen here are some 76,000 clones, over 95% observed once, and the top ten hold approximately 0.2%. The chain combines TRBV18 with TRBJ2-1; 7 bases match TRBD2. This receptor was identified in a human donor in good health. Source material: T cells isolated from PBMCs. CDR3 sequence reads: CASSQSSGDNEQFF. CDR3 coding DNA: TGTGCCAGCTCACAGTCCAGCGGGGACAATGAGCAGTTCTTC.